Included here is one T cell receptor beta chain sequence, with context. Antigen unknown. This sample was included in a study of shared clonotypes between healthy human individuals. At deep level, the assay was performed. As processed by the authors: ImmunoSEQ gave junction-only sequences without quality scores, so filtering differed. Method: immunoSEQ multiplex PCR; TCRdb's copy keeps in-frame clones and lacks some. V and J calls and clone size follow that table, whereas D and trimming were derived from the DNA. Of 800,000 to 1,200,000 clones in the sample, around 78% were seen once. This CDR3 has 13 residues. Germline V gene data show CDR1 as LNHDA and CDR2 as SQIVND (reference sequence). V lost 4 bases and J lost 6, with 12 bases in between. Study results and caveats: Relative to clonotypes present in all four donors, those not shared had lower generation probabilities. A handful of donors showed sharing of about 4.6% of naive CD4 clonotypes.

The receptor was isolated from a man between 18 and 35 years old in good health. Some clones in this sample may be carry-over from other donors' samples. The sequenced sample consisted of memory CD4+ T cells from PBMCs. Subset noted: CD45RA-negative fraction. V is TRBV19 and J is TRBJ1-1; possible D gene TRBD1, 6 bases. The CDR3 DNA reads as TGTGCCAGTAGTAATTTCAGGGGCCCTGAAGCTTTCTTT. Its protein product is CASSNFRGPEAFF.